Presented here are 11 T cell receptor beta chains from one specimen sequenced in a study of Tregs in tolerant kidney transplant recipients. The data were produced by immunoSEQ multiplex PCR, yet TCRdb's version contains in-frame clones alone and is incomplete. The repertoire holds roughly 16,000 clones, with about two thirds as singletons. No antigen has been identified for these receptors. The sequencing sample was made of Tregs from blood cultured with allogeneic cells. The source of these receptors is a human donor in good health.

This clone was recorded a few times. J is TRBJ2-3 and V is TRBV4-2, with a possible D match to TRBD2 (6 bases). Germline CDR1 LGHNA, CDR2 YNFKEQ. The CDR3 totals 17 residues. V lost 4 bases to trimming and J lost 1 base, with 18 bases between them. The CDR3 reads CASSLGTWASGTDTQYF. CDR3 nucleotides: TGTGCCAGCAGCCTCGGTACCTGGGCTAGCGGCACAGATACGCAGTATTTT.

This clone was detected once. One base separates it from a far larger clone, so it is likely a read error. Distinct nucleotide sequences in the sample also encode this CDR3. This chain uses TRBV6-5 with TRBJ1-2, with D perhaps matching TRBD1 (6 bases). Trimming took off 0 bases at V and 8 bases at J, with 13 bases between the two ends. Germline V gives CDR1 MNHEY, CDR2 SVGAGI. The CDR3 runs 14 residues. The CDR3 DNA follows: TGTGCCAGCAGTTACTCCTGGGGGCAGGGGGGCTACACCTTC. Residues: CASSYSWGQGGYTF.

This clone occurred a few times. DNA for the CDR3: TGTGCCAGCACTTTGGGAGGGACGAACACCGGGGAGCTGTTTTTT. This codes for CASTLGGTNTGELFF. The chain couples TRBV6-1 to TRBJ2-2, with TRBD2 matching over 7 bases. The germline V gene encodes CDR1 MNHNS and CDR2 SASEGT. Unmatched junction bases numbered 5, after V lost 7 bases and J lost 0 bases. The CDR3 extends over 15 amino acids.

The CDR3: CASSLRGTEAFF. In DNA form, the CDR3 reads TGTGCCAGCAGCTTACGGGGCACTGAAGCTTTCTTT. The chain has TRBV7-6 and TRBJ1-1, with D unresolved. V was trimmed by 2 bases and J by 4 bases, leaving 5 bases between them. This CDR3 region has 12 residues. Germline-derived CDR1 and CDR2 are SGHVS and FNYEAQ.

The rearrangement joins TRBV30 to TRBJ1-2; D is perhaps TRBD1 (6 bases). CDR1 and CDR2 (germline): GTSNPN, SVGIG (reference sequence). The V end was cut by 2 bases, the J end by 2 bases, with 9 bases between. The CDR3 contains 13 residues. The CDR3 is CAWSTGGNYGYTF. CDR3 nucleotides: TGTGCCTGGAGTACCGGGGGCAACTATGGCTACACCTTC.

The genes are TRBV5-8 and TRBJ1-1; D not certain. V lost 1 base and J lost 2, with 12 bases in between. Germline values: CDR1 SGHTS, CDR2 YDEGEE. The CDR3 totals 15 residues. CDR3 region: CASSLYPAYNTEAFF. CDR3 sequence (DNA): TGTGCCAGCAGCTTGTACCCGGCTTATAACACTGAAGCTTTCTTT.

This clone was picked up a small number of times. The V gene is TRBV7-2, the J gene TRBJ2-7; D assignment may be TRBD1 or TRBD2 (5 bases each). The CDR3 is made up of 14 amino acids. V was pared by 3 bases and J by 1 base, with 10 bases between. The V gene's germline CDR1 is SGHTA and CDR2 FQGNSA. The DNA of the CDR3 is TGTGCCAGCAGCTTTAATGGGGGTTCCTACGAGCAGTACTTC. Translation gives CASSFNGGSYEQYF.

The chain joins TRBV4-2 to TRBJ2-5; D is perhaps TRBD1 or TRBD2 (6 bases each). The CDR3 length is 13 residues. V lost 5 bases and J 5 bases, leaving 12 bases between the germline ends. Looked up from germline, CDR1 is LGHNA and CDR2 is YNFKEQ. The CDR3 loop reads CASSWGARETQYF. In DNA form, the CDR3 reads TGTGCCAGCAGCTGGGGGGCGCGGGAGACCCAGTACTTC.

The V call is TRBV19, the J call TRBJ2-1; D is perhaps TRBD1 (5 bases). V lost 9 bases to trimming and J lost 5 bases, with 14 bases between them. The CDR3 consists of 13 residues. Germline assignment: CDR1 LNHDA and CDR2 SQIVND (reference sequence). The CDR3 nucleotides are TGTGCCAGCCGTCCGACAGCAAACAATGAGCAGTTCTTC. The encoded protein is CASRPTANNEQFF.

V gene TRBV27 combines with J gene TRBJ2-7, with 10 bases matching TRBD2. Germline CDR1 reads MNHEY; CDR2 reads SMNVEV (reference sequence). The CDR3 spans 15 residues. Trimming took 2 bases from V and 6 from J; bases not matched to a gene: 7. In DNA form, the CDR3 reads TGTGCCAGCAGTTTACACGGGACTAGCGACTTCGAGCAGTACTTC. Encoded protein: CASSLHGTSDFEQYF.

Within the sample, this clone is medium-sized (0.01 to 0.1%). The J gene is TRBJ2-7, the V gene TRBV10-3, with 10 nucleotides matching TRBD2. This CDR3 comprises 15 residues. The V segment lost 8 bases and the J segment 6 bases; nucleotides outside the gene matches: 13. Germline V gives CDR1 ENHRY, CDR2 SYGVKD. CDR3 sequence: CAIRGTSARRSEQYF. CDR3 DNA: TGTGCCATCCGTGGGACTAGCGCCCGTCGAAGCGAGCAGTACTTC.